This TCR beta chain was recorded in a study of T cells in Graves' hyperthyroidism and ophthalmopathy. This clonotype occurred many times. TCR beta CDR3 sequences were amplified from RNA transcripts. Using the HTBI primer set, a first-round RT-PCR was run on the TCR CDR3. From the multiplex PCR reads, TCRdb called clonotypes with MiXCR, one entry per CDR3 protein. Counted here are 300,000 to 450,000 distinct CDR3 sequences, approximately 14% occurring once; the ten biggest clones make up roughly a fifth. Trimming cost V 10 bases and J 4 bases; bases outside gene matches: 8. Germline V gene lookup returns CDR1 ENHRY and CDR2 SYGVKD. This CDR3 contains 13 residues.

V is TRBV10-3 and J is TRBJ1-1; 8 nucleotides agree with TRBD1. The sample was blood. This clonotype was sampled from a woman in her twenties or thirties with Graves' ophthalmopathy. The CDR3 region is CATYRGGSTEAFF. The CDR3, as DNA: TGTGCCACCTACAGGGGGGGAAGCACTGAAGCTTTCTTT.